This T cell receptor (beta chain) was sequenced during a study of breast tumors, draining lymph nodes, adjacent tissues. About this clonotype itself: Its cognate antigen is unknown.

Broader study findings: Luminal-like breast cancer showed significantly higher tumor–nontumor repertoire similarity than basal-like. Data only fit, rather than demonstrated, lymph node origin of most tumor T cells. Tumor repertoires ranked between lymph nodes and nontumor tissue in diversity, with V and J gene preferences.

TCRdb recomputed calls from the multiplex PCR reads with MiXCR, one row per CDR3 protein. The sample records 60,000 to 75,000 distinct CDR3 sequences, roughly 59% being singletons. This CDR3 has 14 amino acids. V lost 5 bases and J 2 bases, leaving 10 bases between the germline ends. CDR1 is SGHVS, CDR2 FNYEAQ, per germline. The material sequenced was breast tumor tissue. This receptor was taken from a female donor with breast cancer. Some clones in this sample may be carry-over from other donors' samples. This chain uses TRBV7-6 with TRBJ1-3, with D perhaps TRBD1 (6 bases). CDR3 amino acids: CASSPNRAGNTIYF. DNA of the CDR3: TGTGCCAGCAGCCCCAACAGGGCTGGAAACACCATATATTTT.